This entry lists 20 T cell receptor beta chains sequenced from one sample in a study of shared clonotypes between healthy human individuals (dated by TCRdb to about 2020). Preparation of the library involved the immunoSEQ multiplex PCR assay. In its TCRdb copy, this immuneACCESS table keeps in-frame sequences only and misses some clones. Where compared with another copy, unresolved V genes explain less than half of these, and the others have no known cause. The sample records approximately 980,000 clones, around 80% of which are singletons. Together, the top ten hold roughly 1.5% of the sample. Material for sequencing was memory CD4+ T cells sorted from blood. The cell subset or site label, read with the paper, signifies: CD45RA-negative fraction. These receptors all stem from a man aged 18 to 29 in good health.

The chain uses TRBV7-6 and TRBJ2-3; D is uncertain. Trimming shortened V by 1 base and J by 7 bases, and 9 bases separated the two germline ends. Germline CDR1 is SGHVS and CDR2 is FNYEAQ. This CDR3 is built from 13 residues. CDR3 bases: TGTGCCAGCAGCTTAGTATCGGGCAATACGCAGTATTTT. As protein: CASSLVSGNTQYF.

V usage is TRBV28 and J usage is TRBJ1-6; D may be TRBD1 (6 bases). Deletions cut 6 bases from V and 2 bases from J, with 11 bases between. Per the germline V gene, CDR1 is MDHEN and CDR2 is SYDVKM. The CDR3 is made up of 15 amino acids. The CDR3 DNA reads TGTGCCAGCAGGTGGCAGGGGCCCTATAATTCACCCCTCCACTTT. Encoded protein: CASRWQGPYNSPLHF.

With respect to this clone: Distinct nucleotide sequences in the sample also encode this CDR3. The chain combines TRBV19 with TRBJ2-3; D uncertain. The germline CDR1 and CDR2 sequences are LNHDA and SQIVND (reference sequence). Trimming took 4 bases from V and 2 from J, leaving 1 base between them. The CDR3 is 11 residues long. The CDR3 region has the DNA TGTGCCAGTAGTACCACAGATACGCAGTATTTT. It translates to CASSTTDTQYF. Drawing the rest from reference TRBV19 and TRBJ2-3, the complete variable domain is DGGITQSPKYLFRKEGQNVTLSCEQNLNHDAMYWYRQDPGQGLRLIYYSQIVNDFQKGDIAEGYSVSREKKESFPLTVTSAQKNPTAFYLCASSTTDTQYFGPGTRLTVL.

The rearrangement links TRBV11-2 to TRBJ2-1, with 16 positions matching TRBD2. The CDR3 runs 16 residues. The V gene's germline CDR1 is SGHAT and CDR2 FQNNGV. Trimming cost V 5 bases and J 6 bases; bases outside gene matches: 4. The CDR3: CASSPGLAGGRNEQFF. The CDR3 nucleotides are TGTGCCAGCAGCCCGGGACTAGCGGGGGGGCGCAATGAGCAGTTCTTC.

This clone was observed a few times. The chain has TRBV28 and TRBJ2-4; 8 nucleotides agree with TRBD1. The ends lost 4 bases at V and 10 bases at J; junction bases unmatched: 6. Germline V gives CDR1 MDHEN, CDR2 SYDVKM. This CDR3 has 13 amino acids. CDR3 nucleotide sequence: TGTGCCAGCAGTTCCGGACAGGGAAGGATTCAGTACTTC. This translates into CASSSGQGRIQYF.

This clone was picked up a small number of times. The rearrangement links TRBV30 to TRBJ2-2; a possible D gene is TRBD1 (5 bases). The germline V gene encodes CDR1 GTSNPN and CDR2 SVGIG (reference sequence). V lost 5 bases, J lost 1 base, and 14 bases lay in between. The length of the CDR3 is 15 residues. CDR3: CAWGAVAMNTGELFF. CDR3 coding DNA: TGTGCCTGGGGGGCGGTGGCTATGAACACCGGGGAGCTGTTTTTT. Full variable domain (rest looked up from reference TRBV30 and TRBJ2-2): SQTIHQWPATLVQPVGSPLSLECTVEGTSNPNLYWYRQAAGRGLQLLFYSVGIGQISSEVPQNLSASRPQDRQFILSSKKLLLSDSGFYLCAWGAVAMNTGELFFGEGSRLTVL.

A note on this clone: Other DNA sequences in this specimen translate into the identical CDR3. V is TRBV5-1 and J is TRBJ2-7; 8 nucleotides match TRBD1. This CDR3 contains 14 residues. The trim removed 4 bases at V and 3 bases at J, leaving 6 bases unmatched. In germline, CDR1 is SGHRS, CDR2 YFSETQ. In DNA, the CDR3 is TGCGCCAGCAGCGAAGGACAGGGAGGCTACGAGCAGTACTTC. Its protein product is CASSEGQGGYEQYF.

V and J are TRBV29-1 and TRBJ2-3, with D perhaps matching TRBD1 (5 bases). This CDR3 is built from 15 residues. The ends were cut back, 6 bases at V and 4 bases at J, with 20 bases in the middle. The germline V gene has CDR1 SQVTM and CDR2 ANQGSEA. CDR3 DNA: TGCAGCGTAGCAGGGATTCAGGGTTACCCAGATACGCAGTATTTT. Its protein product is CSVAGIQGYPDTQYF.

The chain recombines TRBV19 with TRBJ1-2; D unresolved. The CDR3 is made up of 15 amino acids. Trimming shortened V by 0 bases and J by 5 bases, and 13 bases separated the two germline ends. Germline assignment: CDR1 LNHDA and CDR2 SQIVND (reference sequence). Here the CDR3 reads CASSIEGTNAYGYTF. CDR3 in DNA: TGTGCCAGTAGTATAGAGGGCACCAATGCGTATGGCTACACCTTC.

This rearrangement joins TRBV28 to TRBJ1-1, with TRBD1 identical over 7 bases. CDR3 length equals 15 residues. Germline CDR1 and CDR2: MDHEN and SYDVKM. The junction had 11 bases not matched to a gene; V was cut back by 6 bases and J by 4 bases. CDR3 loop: CASRRVGTVLTEAFF. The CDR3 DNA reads TGTGCCAGCAGGAGAGTCGGGACAGTGCTCACTGAAGCTTTCTTT.

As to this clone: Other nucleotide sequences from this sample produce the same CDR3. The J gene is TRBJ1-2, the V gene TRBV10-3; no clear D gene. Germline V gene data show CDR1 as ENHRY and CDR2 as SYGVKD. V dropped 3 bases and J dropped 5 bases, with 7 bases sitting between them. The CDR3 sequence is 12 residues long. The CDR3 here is CAISDRDYGYTF. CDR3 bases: TGTGCCATCAGTGATCGGGATTATGGCTACACCTTC.

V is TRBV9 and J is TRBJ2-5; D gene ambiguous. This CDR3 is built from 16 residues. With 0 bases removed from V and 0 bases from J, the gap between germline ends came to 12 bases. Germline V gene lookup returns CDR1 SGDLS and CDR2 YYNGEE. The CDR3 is CASSVGVSSYQETQYF. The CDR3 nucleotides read TGTGCCAGCAGCGTAGGGGTCTCCTCGTACCAAGAGACCCAGTACTTC.

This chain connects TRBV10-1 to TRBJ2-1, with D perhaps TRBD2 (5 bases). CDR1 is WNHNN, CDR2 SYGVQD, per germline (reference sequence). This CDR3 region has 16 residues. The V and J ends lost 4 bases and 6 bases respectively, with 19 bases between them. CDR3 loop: CASSVSVAGPINEQFF. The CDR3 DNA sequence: TGCGCCAGCAGTGTTTCAGTTGCGGGTCCGATCAATGAGCAGTTCTTC.

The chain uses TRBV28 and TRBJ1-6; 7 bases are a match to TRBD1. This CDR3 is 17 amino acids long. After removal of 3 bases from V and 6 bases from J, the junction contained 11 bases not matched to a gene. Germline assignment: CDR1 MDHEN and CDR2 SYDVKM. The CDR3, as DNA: TGTGCCAGCAGTTTGGTCTCTCTCGGGACAGTTAATTCACCCCTCCACTTT. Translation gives CASSLVSLGTVNSPLHF.

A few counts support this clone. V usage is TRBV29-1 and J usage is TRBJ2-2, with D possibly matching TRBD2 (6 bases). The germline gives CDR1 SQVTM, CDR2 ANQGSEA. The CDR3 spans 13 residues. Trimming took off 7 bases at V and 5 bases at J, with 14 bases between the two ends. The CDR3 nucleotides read TGCAGCGCCATGGCGGGGTTAACCGGGGAGCTGTTTTTT. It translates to CSAMAGLTGELFF.

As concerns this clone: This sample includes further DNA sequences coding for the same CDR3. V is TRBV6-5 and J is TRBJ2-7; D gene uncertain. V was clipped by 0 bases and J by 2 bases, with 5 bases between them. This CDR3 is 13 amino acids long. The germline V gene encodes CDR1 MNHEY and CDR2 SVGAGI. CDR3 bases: TGTGCCAGCAGTTACTCCCCCACCTACGAGCAGTACTTC. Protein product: CASSYSPTYEQYF.

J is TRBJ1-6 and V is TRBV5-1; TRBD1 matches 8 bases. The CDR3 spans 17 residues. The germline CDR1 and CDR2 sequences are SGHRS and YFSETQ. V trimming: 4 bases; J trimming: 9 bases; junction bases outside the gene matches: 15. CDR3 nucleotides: TGCGCCAGCAGCCTTGGACAGGGAGGGACTTTGAGTTCACCCCTCCACTTT. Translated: CASSLGQGGTLSSPLHF.

In DNA, the CDR3 is TGTGCCAGCTCACCAGACAGGTCCACCTACGAGCAGTACTTC. Translated: CASSPDRSTYEQYF. The genes are TRBV18 and TRBJ2-7; TRBD1 is a possible D gene (6 bases). Trimming removed 2 bases from V and 2 bases from J, with 10 bases in between. CDR3 length equals 14 residues. Germline CDR1 KGHSH, CDR2 LQKENI.

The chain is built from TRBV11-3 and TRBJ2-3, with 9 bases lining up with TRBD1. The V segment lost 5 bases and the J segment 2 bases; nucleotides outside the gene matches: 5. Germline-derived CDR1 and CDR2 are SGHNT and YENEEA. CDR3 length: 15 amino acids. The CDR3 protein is CASSRGTGFTDTQYF. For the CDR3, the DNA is TGTGCCAGCAGCAGGGGGACAGGGTTCACAGATACGCAGTATTTT.

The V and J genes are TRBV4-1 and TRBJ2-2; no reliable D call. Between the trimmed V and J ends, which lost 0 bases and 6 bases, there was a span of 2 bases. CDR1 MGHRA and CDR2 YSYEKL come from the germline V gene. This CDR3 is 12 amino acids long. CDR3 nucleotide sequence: TGCGCCAGCAGCCAAGAATCCGGGGAGCTGTTTTTT. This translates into CASSQESGELFF.